One sample yielded the 15 T cell receptor beta chains listed below, sequenced in a study of T cell responses to AZD1222 COVID-19 vaccine. This table comes from immunoSEQ multiplex PCR, and its TCRdb copy is limited to in-frame clones, with some not included. This table holds 130,000 to 150,000 clones, around 90% found once. The starting material was peripheral blood, obtained 28 days after the second dose of the MenACWY control vaccine. All receptors derive from an adult who received the MenACWY meningococcal vaccine as a control.

The V and J genes are TRBV10-3 and TRBJ1-2, with 11 bases matching TRBD1. CDR3 length equals 15 residues. V trimming: 6 bases; J trimming: 6 bases; junction bases outside the gene matches: 9. Germline V gene lookup returns CDR1 ENHRY and CDR2 SYGVKD. The CDR3 loop reads CAIRTGTGGVHGYTF. The CDR3 region has the DNA TGTGCCATCAGAACCGGGACAGGGGGGGTTCATGGCTACACCTTC.

This sequence joins TRBV11-3 and TRBJ2-3; 10 positions match TRBD2. Looked up from germline, CDR1 is SGHNT and CDR2 is YENEEA. This CDR3 is built from 16 residues. Germline trimming cut 1 base from V and 3 bases from J; bases unmatched to any gene: 4. Here the CDR3 reads CASSLGAGGPTDTQYF. CDR3 DNA: TGTGCCAGCAGCTTAGGAGCGGGGGGGCCGACAGATACGCAGTATTTT.

The chain recombines TRBV7-3 with TRBJ2-1, with D unclear. This CDR3 has 15 amino acids. V was trimmed by 5 bases and J by 0 bases, leaving 11 bases between them. Per the germline V gene, CDR1 is SGHTA and CDR2 is FQGTGA. In DNA, the CDR3 is TGTGCCAGCAGCCTGACCCAGAGCTCCTACAATGAGCAGTTCTTC. Translated, it gives CASSLTQSSYNEQFF.

The chain joins TRBV6-6 to TRBJ1-2; weak D call: TRBD1 (5 bases). This CDR3 has 14 amino acids. With 1 base removed from V and 8 bases from J, the gap between germline ends came to 14 bases. Germline-derived CDR1 and CDR2 are MNHNY and SVGAGI (reference sequence). This CDR3 reads CASSYLDDRRGYTF. The CDR3 DNA follows: TGTGCCAGCAGTTACTTGGATGACAGACGGGGCTACACCTTC.

V usage is TRBV6-5 and J usage is TRBJ1-1, with D maybe TRBD1 (6 bases). CDR3 length: 15 residues. Germline CDR1 MNHEY, CDR2 SVGAGI. Trimming shortened V by 6 bases and J by 1 base, and 15 bases separated the two germline ends. The CDR3 loop reads CASSPRDTWNTEAFF. The CDR3, as DNA: TGTGCCAGCAGCCCGAGGGACACCTGGAACACTGAAGCTTTCTTT.

V usage is TRBV11-3 and J usage is TRBJ2-5, with 9 bases fitting TRBD2. The V gene end was trimmed by 2 bases and the J gene end by 4 bases; junction bases not matched to a gene: 5. Germline V gene data show CDR1 as SGHNT and CDR2 as YENEEA. The CDR3 is 15 residues long. CDR3 in amino acids: CASSLRREGRETQYF. The CDR3 bases are TGTGCCAGCAGCTTAAGGCGGGAGGGCCGAGAGACCCAGTACTTC.

The chain uses TRBV12-3 or TRBV12-4 and TRBJ1-1, with no clear D. V lost 7 bases to trimming and J lost 0 bases, with 6 bases between them. The CDR3 consists of 12 residues. CDR3 protein: CASKRVNTEAFF. CDR3 in DNA: TGTGCCAGCAAGAGGGTGAACACTGAAGCTTTCTTT.

The rearrangement links TRBV5-1 to TRBJ2-4; D unresolved. The CDR3 length is 15 residues. The V and J ends lost 0 bases and 6 bases respectively, with 13 bases between them. Germline CDR1 SGHRS, CDR2 YFSETQ. The CDR3 nucleotides read TGCGCCAGCAGCTTGGTTGGGCAGGCAGGAAACATTCAGTACTTC. It specifies CASSLVGQAGNIQYF.

The chain employs TRBV5-6 and TRBJ2-7; D possibly corresponds to TRBD2 (7 bases). Trimming removed 0 bases from V and 9 bases from J, with 13 bases in between. The germline CDR1 and CDR2 sequences are SGHDT and YYEEEE. The CDR3 is 13 residues long. CDR3 residues: CASSLAGGRRQYF. The CDR3 nucleotides are TGTGCCAGCAGCTTGGCGGGGGGCCGCCGGCAGTACTTC.

The chain uses TRBV2 and TRBJ1-6, with a tentative D call TRBD1 (5 bases). V lost 2 bases and J lost 7, with 9 bases in between. Germline lookup yields CDR1 SNHLY and CDR2 FYNNEI. The length of the CDR3 is 14 residues. CDR3 residues: CASSETGTNSPLHF. The CDR3 region has the DNA TGTGCCAGCAGTGAAACCGGGACCAATTCACCCCTCCACTTT.

The rearrangement uses TRBV7-3 and TRBJ2-1, with D unresolved. Germline CDR1 is SGHTA and CDR2 is FQGTGA. The CDR3 spans 15 residues. Trimming removed 6 bases from V and 0 bases from J, with 12 bases in between. CDR3 sequence (DNA): TGTGCCAGCAGTGCCTGGGAAAGCTCCTACAATGAGCAGTTCTTC. Amino acid sequence: CASSAWESSYNEQFF.

The V call is TRBV3-1 (or the pseudogene TRBV3-2), the J call TRBJ2-3, with 14 bases identical to TRBD2. Trimming at V came to 3 bases and at J to 0 bases, leaving 5 bases not matched to a gene. Germline V gives CDR1 LGHDT, CDR2 YNNKEL (reference sequence). The CDR3 extends over 18 amino acids. The CDR3 here is CASSQGTSGSFSTDTQYF. The CDR3 DNA follows: TGTGCCAGCAGCCAGGGGACTAGCGGGAGTTTTAGCACAGATACGCAGTATTTT.

The gene calls are TRBV7-6 and TRBJ2-1; 11 bases align to TRBD2. The CDR3 extends over 15 amino acids. V lost 5 bases and J lost 6; bases outside the gene matches: 6. The germline V gene encodes CDR1 SGHVS and CDR2 FNYEAQ. CDR3 loop: CASSPLAGGGNEQFF. The CDR3 nucleotides are TGTGCCAGCAGCCCTCTAGCGGGGGGCGGCAATGAGCAGTTCTTC.

This clone was observed a handful of times. CDR3 region: CASSWTGGSDNEQFF. DNA for the CDR3: TGTGCCAGCAGTTGGACAGGGGGAAGCGACAATGAGCAGTTCTTC. The chain has TRBV6-2 or TRBV6-3 and TRBJ2-1, with 10 bases that match TRBD1. The germline V gene encodes CDR1 MNHEY and CDR2 SVGEGT. This CDR3 contains 15 residues. The junction had 5 bases not matched to a gene; V was cut back by 4 bases and J by 5 bases.

The sample holds one count of this clone. The chain recombines TRBV6-1 with TRBJ1-5; D unresolved. The CDR3 spans 13 residues. Trimming cost V 1 base and J 6 bases, with 7 bases left between them. Germline lookup yields CDR1 MNHNS and CDR2 SASEGT. The CDR3, as DNA: TGTGCCAGCAGTGAAGAGCGGGGTCAGCCCCAGCATTTT. Translated: CASSEERGQPQHF.